The 2 T cell receptor beta chains below were found in one sample sequenced in a study of cytotoxic CD8 clonotypes in ibrutinib-treated CLL. TCRdb keeps only in-frame clones here, not all; method: immunoSEQ multiplex PCR. Counted here are about 76,000 clones, 86% occurring once; the ten biggest clones make up approximately 5.4%. Here the sequenced sample was PBMCs, taken before ibrutinib treatment. The receptors stem from a human donor with chronic lymphocytic leukemia.

The chain couples TRBV28 to TRBJ1-1; 7 nucleotides agree with TRBD1. With V trimmed by 3 bases and J by 5 bases, 6 bases remained unmatched. This CDR3 comprises 14 residues. Germline-derived CDR1 and CDR2 are MDHEN and SYDVKM. This CDR3 is CASSFQGVMTEAFF. In DNA form, the CDR3 reads TGTGCCAGCAGTTTCCAGGGGGTGATGACTGAAGCTTTCTTT.

This clone was found many times. The genes are TRBV9 and TRBJ1-3; D is unclear. The CDR3 loop spans 13 amino acids. Germline V gives CDR1 SGDLS, CDR2 YYNGEE. The germline V and J ends were trimmed by 6 bases and 2 bases, with 9 bases remaining between them. This CDR3 reads CASTRDAGNTIYF. In DNA, the CDR3 is TGTGCCAGCACCAGAGACGCTGGAAACACCATATATTTT.